This entry lists 19 T cell receptor beta chains sequenced from one sample in a study of T cells after yellow fever vaccination. A single record per CDR3 protein comes from TCRdb applying MiXCR to the 5' RACE reads. Of 350,000 to 450,000 distinct CDR3 sequences in the sample, around a sixth were seen once. The sample here was PBMCs, taken before the yellow fever booster vaccination. These receptors all come from a man aged 18-30 years who received the YFV17D yellow fever vaccine.

This clonotype was found a few times. The chain has TRBV29-1 and TRBJ2-3; either TRBD1 or TRBD2 may fit D (5 bases each). The germline CDR1 and CDR2 sequences are SQVTM and ANQGSEA. CDR3 length equals 14 residues. Trimming left V 5 bases short and J 1 base short, with 13 bases between. The CDR3 DNA reads as TGCAGCGTTCTTCCGGGGCTTGGCACAGATACGCAGTATTTT. Its protein is CSVLPGLGTDTQYF.

The V gene is TRBV6-5, the J gene TRBJ1-2; D is possibly TRBD1 (5 bases). V was trimmed by 2 bases and J by 0 bases, leaving 16 bases between them. The CDR3 is 17 amino acids. Germline V gene lookup returns CDR1 MNHEY and CDR2 SVGAGI. CDR3: CASSYRVVDSPNYGYTF. In nucleotides, the CDR3 is TGTGCCAGCAGTTACAGGGTTGTAGACAGCCCTAACTATGGCTACACCTTC.

The V call is TRBV7-8, the J call TRBJ2-1; D is uncertain. The CDR3 has 14 residues. V was pared by 1 base and J by 3 bases, with 7 bases between. Germline CDR1 SGHVS, CDR2 FQNEAQ. The CDR3 is CASSLGQYYNEQFF. The CDR3 DNA reads as TGTGCCAGCAGCTTAGGGCAGTACTACAATGAGCAGTTCTTC.

The V gene is TRBV20-1, the J gene TRBJ2-3, with D perhaps matching TRBD1 (7 bases). Per germline, CDR1 DFQATT and CDR2 SNEGSKA (reference sequence). The V and J ends lost 6 bases and 0 bases respectively, with 13 bases between them. The CDR3 consists of 14 residues. The CDR3 coding sequence is TGCAGTGCCCGCAGGGGGGCTAGCACAGATACGCAGTATTTT. Protein product: CSARRGASTDTQYF.

This clonotype was seen a few times. The J gene is TRBJ1-1, the V gene TRBV7-3; unclear D gene. V was shortened by 6 bases and J by 0 bases, with 8 bases between the two germline ends. This CDR3 region has 13 residues. Germline V gene lookup returns CDR1 SGHTA and CDR2 FQGTGA. This CDR3 reads CASRIKMNTEAFF. The DNA for the CDR3 is TGTGCCAGCAGGATTAAGATGAACACTGAAGCTTTCTTT.

The rearrangement uses TRBV6-5 and TRBJ2-7, with D unclear. Germline CDR1 and CDR2: MNHEY and SVGAGI. This CDR3 is built from 13 residues. The CDR3 protein is CASSYSVPGPRNV. For the CDR3, the DNA is TGTGCCAGCAGTTACTCGGTACCGGGCCCACGGAACGTC.

This clonotype has just one count. CDR3 amino acids: CASNREEGRTQYF. The CDR3 DNA sequence: TGTGCCAGCAACAGGGAGGAGGGCAGGACCCAGTACTTC. J is TRBJ2-5 and V is TRBV9; D may be TRBD1 or TRBD2 (6 bases each). This CDR3 is built from 13 residues. The V and J ends lost 6 bases and 7 bases respectively, with 16 bases between them. Germline CDR1 reads SGDLS; CDR2 reads YYNGEE. Full variable domain (outside the CDR3, taken from reference TRBV9 and TRBJ2-5): DSGVTQTPKHLITATGQRVTLRCSPRSGDLSVYWYQQSLDQGLQFLIQYYNGEERAKGNILERFSAQQFPDLHSELNLSSLELGDSALYFCASNREEGRTQYFGPGTRLLVL.

The rearrangement joins TRBV7-9 to TRBJ2-3; either TRBD1 or TRBD2 may fit D (5 bases each). This CDR3 is built from 14 residues. Per germline, CDR1 SEHNR and CDR2 FQNEAQ (reference sequence). Deletions cut 6 bases from V and 1 base from J, with 11 bases between. The CDR3 nucleotides are TGTGCCAGCAGTTGGGACGCCCGCACAGATACGCAGTATTTT. The encoded protein is CASSWDARTDTQYF.

This chain links TRBV24-1 with TRBJ2-7; no clear D gene. The germline gives CDR1 KGHDR, CDR2 SFDVKD. The CDR3 loop spans 15 amino acids. Trimming took off 8 bases at V and 2 bases at J, with 18 bases between the two ends. This CDR3 is CATMSRQPRPYEQYV. DNA of the CDR3: TGTGCCACCATGTCTCGGCAGCCTAGACCCTACGAGCAGTACGTC.

This clonotype was counted a few times. V and J are TRBV6-5 and TRBJ1-3; D uncertain. This CDR3 has 15 residues. V shed 3 bases and J shed 4 bases, with 13 bases lying between them. Germline CDR1 and CDR2: MNHEY and SVGAGI. The chain's CDR3 is CASSYSVSVGNTIYF. Written as DNA, the CDR3 is TGTGCCAGCAGTTATTCAGTCTCTGTGGGAAACACCATATATTTT.

This clonotype was seen a handful of times. The rearrangement links TRBV10-3 to TRBJ2-1, with 10 bases identical to TRBD2. Germline CDR1 is ENHRY and CDR2 is SYGVKD. V lost 3 bases, J lost 6 bases, and 5 bases stayed unmatched. The CDR3 is made up of 15 amino acids. CDR3 sequence: CAISETVAGGNEQFF. CDR3 bases: TGTGCCATCAGTGAAACCGTAGCGGGGGGCAATGAGCAGTTCTTC.

The chain recombines TRBV6-5 with TRBJ1-2; a possible D gene is TRBD1 (5 bases). The germline gives CDR1 MNHEY, CDR2 SVGAGI. This CDR3 region has 13 residues. Trimming pared 5 bases from V and 1 base from J, leaving 8 bases between. Written as DNA, the CDR3 is TGTGCCAGCAGTCCGACAGATAACTATGGCTACACCTTC. This gives the protein CASSPTDNYGYTF.

V and J are TRBV7-9 and TRBJ1-2; D is ambiguous. Germline assignment: CDR1 SEHNR and CDR2 FQNEAQ (reference sequence). The CDR3 is 11 amino acids. V was cut by 0 bases and J by 10 bases, with 6 bases left in between. As DNA, the CDR3 is TGTGCCAGCAGCTTAGCTGAAGTCTACACCTTC. This sequence encodes CASSLAEVYTF.

The DNA for the CDR3 is TGCGCCAGCAGCGGACGGGACACCTCTGGGGCCAACGTCCTGACTTTC. Protein sequence: CASSGRDTSGANVLTF. The V call is TRBV4-3, the J call TRBJ2-6, with D tentatively TRBD1 (6 bases). The length of the CDR3 is 16 residues. V lost 5 bases, J lost 0 bases, and 11 bases lay in between. The germline V gene has CDR1 LGHNA and CDR2 YSLEER.

The J gene is TRBJ2-7, the V gene TRBV12-3 or TRBV12-4; perhaps TRBD1 as D (6 bases). The CDR3 spans 12 residues. Trimming took 2 bases from V and 8 from J, leaving 10 bases between them. CDR3: CASSLRGNKQYF. The CDR3 coding sequence is TGTGCCAGCAGTTTAAGGGGGAACAAGCAGTACTTC.

V and J are TRBV27 and TRBJ2-3; D gene unclear. V was pared by 4 bases and J by 0 bases, with 8 bases between. Germline V CDR1 and CDR2: MNHEY, SMNVEV (reference sequence). The CDR3 has 14 amino acids. The CDR3 nucleotides are TGTGCCAGCAGTTGGTTTCTGAGCACAGATACGCAGTATTTT. The encoded protein is CASSWFLSTDTQYF.

In its sample, this clonotype was seen a few times. This rearrangement joins TRBV5-1 to TRBJ1-6; 11 nucleotides align to TRBD1. Germline values: CDR1 SGHRS, CDR2 YFSETQ. This CDR3 comprises 15 residues. V gave up 3 bases and J gave up 9 bases; unmatched junction bases: 5. The CDR3 spells CASSSDRGRTSPLHF. The CDR3, as DNA: TGCGCCAGCAGCTCGGACAGGGGGCGGACTTCACCCCTCCACTTT.

This clonotype was counted only a few times. The chain combines TRBV20-1 with TRBJ2-1; D perhaps matches TRBD1 (5 bases). This CDR3 spans 14 amino acids. Trimming left V 6 bases short and J 2 bases short, with 14 bases between. CDR1 is DFQATT and CDR2 is SNEGSKA in the germline V gene (reference sequence). Here the CDR3 DNA reads TGCAGTGCCTTCAGGGAATGGGCCTACAATGAGCAGTTCTTC. Translated, it gives CSAFREWAYNEQFF.

This clonotype was counted only a few times. This chain joins TRBV15 and TRBJ2-7; D remains unclear. V was cut by 8 bases and J by 1 base, with 15 bases left in between. This CDR3 is built from 14 residues. Germline V lookup: CDR1 LNHNV, CDR2 YYDKDF (reference sequence). The CDR3 region is CATSDRSRSYEQYF. CDR3 sequence (DNA): TGTGCCACCTCTGACCGGTCCCGGTCCTACGAGCAGTACTTC.